This T cell receptor beta chain was identified during a study of STAT5B mutations in CD4+ large granular lymphocyte leukemia. Study findings and constraints: 8/27 top patient clones versus 2/35 control clones were TRBV06-family. Over 20% of private leukemic clonotypes occurred rarely in other patients' non-leukemic repertoires. Patient CD4-sorted repertoires looked more clonal than healthy CD4+ repertoires, even without putative leukemic clones.

On this clone: Antigen specificity is unknown.

Sequencing used immunoSEQ multiplex PCR; TCRdb keeps in-frame clones, though not all of them. Of about 33,000 clones detected, roughly 81% appear once; the ten largest clones hold under 4.5%. V lost 2 bases to trimming and J lost 1 base, with 12 bases between them. Germline V CDR1 and CDR2: SGHRS, YFSETQ. The CDR3 sequence is 15 residues long. The receptor's source is a human donor in good health. The sample taken for sequencing was CD4+ T cells from blood buffy coats. V gene TRBV5-1 combines with J gene TRBJ1-1; TRBD1 is a possible D gene (5 bases). CDR3 in DNA: TGCGCCAGCAGCTTCCCCGACAGAACGAACACTGAAGCTTTCTTT. Translated: CASSFPDRTNTEAFF. The variable domain in full, with the rest retrieved from reference TRBV5-1 and TRBJ1-1, is KAGVTQTPRYLIKTRGQQVTLSCSPISGHRSVSWYQQTPGQGLQFLFEYFSETQRNKGNFPGRFSGRQFSNSRSEMNVSTLELGDSALYLCASSFPDRTNTEAFFGQGTRLTVV.